These 31 T cell receptor beta chains came from one sample sequenced in a study of blood T cell repertoires in COVID-19. Libraries were prepared by immunoSEQ multiplex PCR; TCRdb keeps only in-frame clonotypes and omits some of them. The data contain about 440,000 clones, around 89% of them singletons. Sequenced sample: peripheral blood. These receptors were taken from a woman aged 25 to 39 with acute or convalescent COVID-19.

The CDR3 sequence: CASSQGVGLAGEPEQFF. CDR3 nucleotides: TGCGCCAGCAGCCAAGGAGTGGGACTAGCGGGGGAGCCTGAGCAGTTCTTC. The chain employs TRBV4-1 and TRBJ2-1; 14 bases map to TRBD2. There are 17 residues in the CDR3. V lost 1 base and J lost 9; bases outside the gene matches: 8. The germline V gene encodes CDR1 MGHRA and CDR2 YSYEKL.

The rearrangement joins TRBV11-2 to TRBJ2-1; 7 bases are a match to TRBD1. The CDR3 is 13 amino acids. V trimming: 4 bases; J trimming: 9 bases; junction bases outside the gene matches: 6. From germline, CDR1 is SGHAT and CDR2 FQNNGV. The CDR3 loop reads CASSSDRVREQFF. Written as DNA, the CDR3 is TGTGCCAGCAGCTCAGACAGGGTGCGTGAGCAGTTCTTC.

This clone was picked up one time. The chain combines TRBV3-1 (or the pseudogene TRBV3-2) with TRBJ1-2; 7 bases map to TRBD1. CDR1 is LGHDT, CDR2 YNNKEL, per germline (reference sequence). This CDR3 region has 14 residues. Losses at the gene ends were 5 bases for V and 1 base for J; bases not matched to a gene: 4. The CDR3 protein is CASSRSGGNYGYTF. DNA for the CDR3: TGTGCCAGCAGCAGATCAGGGGGTAACTATGGCTACACCTTC.

The gene calls are TRBV24-1 and TRBJ2-1, with 9 nucleotides matching TRBD1. The CDR3 runs 15 residues. With 1 base clipped from V and 8 bases from J, the junction kept 5 bases outside the gene matches. Germline CDR1 is KGHDR and CDR2 is SFDVKD. CDR3 in amino acids: CATSDFGTGYDEQFF. CDR3 nucleotide sequence: TGTGCCACCAGTGATTTTGGGACAGGGTATGATGAGCAGTTCTTC.

The chain links TRBV9 to TRBJ2-3; 7 bases map to TRBD2. The germline V gene encodes CDR1 SGDLS and CDR2 YYNGEE. This CDR3 is built from 16 residues. J lost 5 bases, V lost 4 bases, and 13 bases had no gene match. CDR3 sequence reads: CASSPIPAGLGDTQYF. CDR3 bases: TGTGCCAGCAGCCCAATTCCAGCGGGATTGGGAGATACGCAGTATTTT.

The chain combines TRBV9 with TRBJ2-1; 11 nucleotides align to TRBD2. The ends lost 1 base at V and 7 bases at J; junction bases unmatched: 7. CDR1 is SGDLS, CDR2 YYNGEE, per germline. The CDR3 covers 16 residues. CDR3 nucleotides: TGTGCCAGCAGCGTATCCCTAGCGGGGGGTCGGAATGAGCAGTTCTTC. As protein: CASSVSLAGGRNEQFF.

The genes are TRBV5-1 and TRBJ1-2; 7 bases align to TRBD1. Germline V lookup: CDR1 SGHRS, CDR2 YFSETQ. This CDR3 contains 14 residues. J lost 3 bases, V lost 4 bases, and 6 bases had no gene match. CDR3 residues: CASSIGTADYGYTF. The CDR3 nucleotides are TGCGCCAGCAGCATCGGGACAGCTGACTATGGCTACACCTTC.

This chain links TRBV4-1 with TRBJ2-2, with TRBD2 matching 8 bases. The CDR3 contains 18 residues. The V gene's germline CDR1 is MGHRA and CDR2 YSYEKL. Losses at the gene ends were 2 bases for V and 2 bases for J; bases not matched to a gene: 10. CDR3 residues: CASSQYSGGAQNTGELFF. The CDR3 DNA follows: TGCGCCAGCAGCCAATACAGCGGGGGAGCTCAAAACACCGGGGAGCTGTTTTTT.

This clone was picked up one time. The chain has TRBV2 and TRBJ1-2; 10 nucleotides agree with TRBD1. V shed 4 bases, J shed 4 bases, and the junction held 3 bases outside the gene matches. CDR3 length equals 14 residues. Per the germline V gene, CDR1 is SNHLY and CDR2 is FYNNEI. This CDR3 reads CASSGQGARYGYTF. CDR3 sequence (DNA): TGTGCCAGCAGTGGACAGGGGGCGCGCTATGGCTACACCTTC. The whole variable domain, remainder taken from reference TRBV2 and TRBJ1-2, is EPEVTQTPSHQVTQMGQEVILRCVPISNHLYFYWYRQILGQKVEFLVSFYNNEISEKSEIFDDQFSVERPDGSNFTLKIRSTKLEDSAMYFCASSGQGARYGYTFGSGTRLTVV.

The chain joins TRBV7-9 to TRBJ1-1; 7 nucleotides line up with TRBD1. This CDR3 has 14 amino acids. Trimming at V came to 5 bases and at J to 0 bases, leaving 3 bases not matched to a gene. Germline V gives CDR1 SEHNR, CDR2 FQNEAQ (reference sequence). This chain's CDR3 is CASSRDSLNTEAFF. For the CDR3, the DNA is TGTGCCAGCAGCCGGGACAGCCTGAACACTGAAGCTTTCTTT. The whole variable domain, filled in from reference TRBV7-9 and TRBJ1-1, reads DTGVSQNPRHKITKRGQNVTFRCDPISEHNRLYWYRQTLGQGPEFLTYFQNEAQLEKSRLLSDRFSAERPKGSFSTLEIQRTEQGDSAMYLCASSRDSLNTEAFFGQGTRLTVV.

V and J are TRBV7-2 and TRBJ1-6; D is unclear. Germline assignment: CDR1 SGHTA and CDR2 FQGNSA. The CDR3 sequence is 18 residues long. V was clipped by 0 bases and J by 3 bases, with 15 bases between them. The DNA of the CDR3 is TGTGCCAGCAGCTTAGCCGGTATTTCGTCAAACTATAATTCACCCCTCCACTTT. This codes for CASSLAGISSNYNSPLHF.

The chain uses TRBV6-1 and TRBJ2-1; possibly TRBD2 for D (6 bases). The CDR3 totals 12 residues. From germline, CDR1 is MNHNS and CDR2 SASEGT. Deletions cut 7 bases from V and 10 bases from J, with 14 bases between. In DNA, the CDR3 is TGTGCCAGCACCTCAAAAGGGAGGGAGCAGTTCTTC. It yields the protein CASTSKGREQFF.

The chain is built from TRBV30 and TRBJ1-1, with D possibly matching TRBD1 (5 bases). This CDR3 region has 12 residues. V lost 0 bases and J lost 7, with 9 bases in between. CDR1 GTSNPN and CDR2 SVGIG come from the germline V gene (reference sequence). CDR3 sequence reads: CAWSVLGLEAFF. The CDR3 region has the DNA TGTGCCTGGAGTGTTCTGGGACTTGAAGCTTTCTTT.

V and J are TRBV11-2 and TRBJ1-2; 9 bases align to TRBD1. J lost 8 bases, V lost 5 bases, and 6 bases had no gene match. Germline V gives CDR1 SGHAT, CDR2 FQNNGV. The CDR3 is 13 amino acids. The CDR3 nucleotides are TGTGCCAGCAGCGAGGGACAGGGCTACGGCTACACCTTC. It is translated as CASSEGQGYGYTF.

This clone showed up just once. V is TRBV29-1 and J is TRBJ2-5; D perhaps matches TRBD2 (6 bases). V lost 4 bases and J lost 3, with 12 bases in between. The CDR3 sequence is 13 residues long. CDR1 is SQVTM, CDR2 ANQGSEA, per germline. CDR3 loop: CSVAGEAEETQYF. The CDR3 DNA reads TGCAGCGTTGCGGGAGAGGCAGAAGAGACCCAGTACTTC.

This sequence joins TRBV6-5 and TRBJ1-2; 7 bases map to TRBD1. The CDR3 loop spans 13 amino acids. CDR1 is MNHEY, CDR2 SVGAGI, per germline. The V segment lost 6 bases and the J segment 8 bases; nucleotides outside the gene matches: 9. CDR3 nucleotides: TGTGCCAGCAGCAAAACAGGGGCATGGGGCTACACCTTC. Its translation is CASSKTGAWGYTF.

The chain is built from TRBV7-2 and TRBJ2-1; D gene ambiguous. This CDR3 is built from 15 residues. Germline V gene lookup returns CDR1 SGHTA and CDR2 FQGNSA. The V gene lost 0 bases and the J gene lost 4 bases, with 10 bases spanning the gap. The CDR3 coding sequence is TGTGCCAGCAGCTTAGCAGAAACCGGTTACAATGAGCAGTTCTTC. Its protein is CASSLAETGYNEQFF.

CDR3 sequence: CASSPGLYSYNEQFF. DNA for the CDR3: TGTGCCAGCAGTCCAGGACTGTACTCCTACAATGAGCAGTTCTTC. J is TRBJ2-1 and V is TRBV28; D is perhaps TRBD2 (5 bases). This CDR3 has 15 amino acids. V dropped 5 bases and J dropped 0 bases, with 11 bases sitting between them. In germline, CDR1 is MDHEN, CDR2 SYDVKM.

The chain combines TRBV9 with TRBJ2-3, with 10 positions matching TRBD2. Trimming cost V 0 bases and J 4 bases; bases outside gene matches: 8. The CDR3 is 17 amino acids. Germline loops: CDR1 SGDLS, CDR2 YYNGEE. In nucleotides, the CDR3 is TGTGCCAGCAGCGTAGAGACAGCGGGGGGGCGAGCAGATACGCAGTATTTT. Residues: CASSVETAGGRADTQYF.

The gene calls are TRBV4-2 and TRBJ2-1, with D perhaps TRBD2 (5 bases). V dropped 0 bases and J dropped 0 bases, with 18 bases sitting between them. This CDR3 spans 19 amino acids. Germline CDR1 is LGHNA and CDR2 is YNFKEQ. CDR3 in DNA: TGTGCCAGCAGCCAAGATTGGAACGGAGGAGGACGCTCCTACAATGAGCAGTTCTTC. Encoded protein: CASSQDWNGGGRSYNEQFF.

The genes are TRBV18 and TRBJ2-6, with TRBD1 identical over 11 bases. J was trimmed by 0 bases and V by 3 bases; bases with no gene match: 1. In germline, CDR1 is KGHSH, CDR2 LQKENI. The CDR3 runs to 17 residues. In DNA, the CDR3 is TGTGCCAGCTCACCCGGGACAGGGGGCTCTGGGGCCAACGTCCTGACTTTC. Protein: CASSPGTGGSGANVLTF.

J is TRBJ2-1 and V is TRBV6-5, with a weak D call TRBD1 (6 bases). V was cut by 8 bases and J by 5 bases, with 19 bases left in between. This CDR3 comprises 15 residues. CDR1 is MNHEY and CDR2 is SVGAGI in the germline V gene. The CDR3 DNA is TGTGCCAGCCCTACGATCGGGGACAAAGACAATGAGCAGTTCTTC. Amino acids: CASPTIGDKDNEQFF.

The gene calls are TRBV6-5 and TRBJ1-6; D is uncertain. V shed 0 bases and J shed 5 bases, with 11 bases lying between them. The CDR3 runs 16 residues. Per the germline V gene, CDR1 is MNHEY and CDR2 is SVGAGI. Written as DNA, the CDR3 is TGTGCCAGCAGTTACTCGAGATCGGGTAATAATTCACCCCTCCACTTT. This encodes CASSYSRSGNNSPLHF.

Comment on this clone: The sample contains more than one DNA sequence encoding this CDR3. This chain connects TRBV18 to TRBJ1-1, with TRBD1 matching 8 bases. The CDR3 length is 14 residues. Looked up from germline, CDR1 is KGHSH and CDR2 is LQKENI. V gave up 3 bases and J gave up 5 bases; unmatched junction bases: 5. The CDR3 here is CASSPGQGRTEAFF. The CDR3 region has the DNA TGTGCCAGCTCACCTGGACAGGGTCGAACTGAAGCTTTCTTT.

The J gene is TRBJ2-5, the V gene TRBV27, with 16 bases aligning to TRBD2. CDR1 MNHEY and CDR2 SMNVEV come from the germline V gene (reference sequence). V gave up 4 bases and J gave up 5 bases; unmatched junction bases: 10. The CDR3 has 18 amino acids. CDR3 coding DNA: TGTGCCAGCAGTTCCTCTCCGGGACTAGCGGGGGGGCTGGAGACCCAGTACTTC. Translation gives CASSSSPGLAGGLETQYF.

V usage is TRBV2 and J usage is TRBJ2-1; possible D gene TRBD1, 6 bases. The germline CDR1 and CDR2 sequences are SNHLY and FYNNEI. The CDR3 loop spans 14 amino acids. Trimming left V 2 bases short and J 12 bases short, with 17 bases between. The CDR3 DNA is TGTGCCAGCAGTGAAATCCGGGACATATGGGCGCAGTTCTTC. Protein product: CASSEIRDIWAQFF. Variable domain in full (rest from reference TRBV2 and TRBJ2-1): EPEVTQTPSHQVTQMGQEVILRCVPISNHLYFYWYRQILGQKVEFLVSFYNNEISEKSEIFDDQFSVERPDGSNFTLKIRSTKLEDSAMYFCASSEIRDIWAQFFGPGTRLTVL.

The chain carries TRBV7-9 and TRBJ1-5; a weak D match, TRBD1 (5 bases). V was shortened by 2 bases and J by 3 bases, with 8 bases between the two germline ends. The CDR3 runs to 14 residues. Germline loops: CDR1 SEHNR, CDR2 FQNEAQ (reference sequence). The CDR3 DNA reads as TGTGCCAGCAGCTTAAAAGGGGTCAATCAGCCCCAGCATTTT. It encodes CASSLKGVNQPQHF.

In this sample, this clone turned up a few times. This sample includes further DNA sequences coding for the same CDR3. This chain uses TRBV7-9 with TRBJ1-1; D gene uncertain. This CDR3 contains 15 residues. V was clipped by 2 bases and J by 1 base, with 11 bases between them. CDR1 and CDR2 from the germline V gene are SEHNR and FQNEAQ (reference sequence). The chain's CDR3 is CASSLITGGNTEAFF. DNA for the CDR3: TGTGCCAGCAGCTTAATAACGGGAGGGAACACTGAAGCTTTCTTT. The whole variable domain, remainder taken from reference TRBV7-9 and TRBJ1-1, is DTGVSQNPRHKITKRGQNVTFRCDPISEHNRLYWYRQTLGQGPEFLTYFQNEAQLEKSRLLSDRFSAERPKGSFSTLEIQRTEQGDSAMYLCASSLITGGNTEAFFGQGTRLTVV.

This chain joins TRBV28 and TRBJ1-6; D call uncertain. This CDR3 is built from 14 residues. V lost 9 bases to trimming and J lost 6 bases, with 15 bases between them. The germline V gene has CDR1 MDHEN and CDR2 SYDVKM. Written as DNA, the CDR3 is TGTGCCAGTCGGGAGTCGGTCAGTAATTCACCCCTCCACTTT. Its translation: CASRESVSNSPLHF. Full variable domain (remainder filled in from reference TRBV28 and TRBJ1-6): DVKVTQSSRYLVKRTGEKVFLECVQDMDHENMFWYRQDPGLGLRLIYFSYDVKMKEKGDIPEGYSVSREKKERFSLILESASTNQTSMYLCASRESVSNSPLHFGNGTRLTVT.

This sequence joins TRBV10-3 and TRBJ1-2; weak D call: TRBD1 (5 bases). V lost 9 bases, J lost 4 bases, and 6 bases lay in between. CDR1 and CDR2 from the germline V gene are ENHRY and SYGVKD. This CDR3 region has 10 residues. The CDR3, as DNA: TGTGCCATGACAGCCTATGGCTACACCTTC. This encodes CAMTAYGYTF.

This rearrangement joins TRBV18 to TRBJ2-1; D uncertain. This CDR3 has 15 residues. Germline V CDR1 and CDR2: KGHSH, LQKENI. V lost 4 bases and J 5 bases, leaving 15 bases between the germline ends. CDR3 amino acids: CASSHTVSDHNEQFF. In DNA, the CDR3 is TGTGCCAGCTCACATACAGTCTCTGACCACAATGAGCAGTTCTTC. The complete variable domain, with remaining parts taken from reference TRBV18 and TRBJ2-1, reads NAGVMQNPRHLVRRRGQEARLRCSPMKGHSHVYWYRQLPEEGLKFMVYLQKENIIDESGMPKERFSAEFPKEGPSILRIQQVVRGDSAAYFCASSHTVSDHNEQFFGPGTRLTVL.